Listed here is a single TCR beta chain. The target antigen is unknown. The sample comes from a study of a mutant IDH1 vaccine in newly diagnosed glioma. About the research overall: There were approximately 60% males and around 38% females among treated patients, whose mean age was about 40 years.

V shed 1 base and J shed 7 bases, with 16 bases lying between them. The CDR3 covers 15 residues. Germline V lookup: CDR1 SGHTA, CDR2 FQGNSA. Sequenced by immunoSEQ multiplex PCR; TCRdb stores in-frame clones only, minus some. The sample records roughly 56,000 clones, about 79% being singletons. Time point of the sample: week 47, end of study. Every vaccination contained 300 ug of the mutant IDH1 20-mer peptide and was paired with topical imiquimod. Patients had eight vaccinations, in weeks 1, 3, 5, 7, 11, 15, 19 and 23. The TCR was taken from a man between 50 and 59 years old with glioma. V and J are TRBV7-2 and TRBJ1-2, with a possible D match to TRBD1 (5 bases). Sequencing used PBMCs, obtained from a glioma patient whose treatment included an IDH1 peptide vaccine. CDR3 bases: TGTGCCAGCAGCTTAGAGGGCAGGGTCTCTAGTGGCTACACCTTC. This encodes CASSLEGRVSSGYTF.